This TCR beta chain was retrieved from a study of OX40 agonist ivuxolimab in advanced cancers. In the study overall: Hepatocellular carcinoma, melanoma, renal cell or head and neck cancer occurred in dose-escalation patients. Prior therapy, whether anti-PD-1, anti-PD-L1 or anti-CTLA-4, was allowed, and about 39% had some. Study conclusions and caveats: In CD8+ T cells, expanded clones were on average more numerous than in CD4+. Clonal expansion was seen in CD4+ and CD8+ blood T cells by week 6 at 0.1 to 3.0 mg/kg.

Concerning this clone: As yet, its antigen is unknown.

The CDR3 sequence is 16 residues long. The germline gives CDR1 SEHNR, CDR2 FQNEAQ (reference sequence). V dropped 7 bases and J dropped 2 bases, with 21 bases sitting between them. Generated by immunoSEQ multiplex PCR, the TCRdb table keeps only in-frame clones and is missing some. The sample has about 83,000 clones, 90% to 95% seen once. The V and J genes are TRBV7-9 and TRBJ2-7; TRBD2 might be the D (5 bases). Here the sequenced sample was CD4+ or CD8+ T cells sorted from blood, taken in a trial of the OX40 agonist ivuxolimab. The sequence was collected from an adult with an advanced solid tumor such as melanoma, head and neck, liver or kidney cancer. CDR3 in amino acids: CASTTRVAGLAYEQYF. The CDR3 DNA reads TGTGCCAGCACCACAAGGGTGGCGGGTCTAGCCTACGAGCAGTACTTC.